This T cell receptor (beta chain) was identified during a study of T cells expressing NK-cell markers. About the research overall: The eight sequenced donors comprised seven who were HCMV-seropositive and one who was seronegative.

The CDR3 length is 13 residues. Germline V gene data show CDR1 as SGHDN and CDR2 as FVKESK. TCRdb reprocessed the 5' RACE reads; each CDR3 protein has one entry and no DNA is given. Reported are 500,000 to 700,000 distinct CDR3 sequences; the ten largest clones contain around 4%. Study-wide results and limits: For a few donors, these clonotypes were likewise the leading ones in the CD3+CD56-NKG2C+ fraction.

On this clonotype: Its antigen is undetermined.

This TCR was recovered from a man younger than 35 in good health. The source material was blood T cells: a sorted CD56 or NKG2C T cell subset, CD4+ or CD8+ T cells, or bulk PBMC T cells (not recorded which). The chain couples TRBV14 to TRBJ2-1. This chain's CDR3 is CASSGDTYNEQFF.